The 27 T cell receptor beta chains listed next were all sequenced from one sample in a study of cytomegalovirus exposure and HLA in healthy donors. Sequencing used immunoSEQ multiplex PCR; TCRdb keeps in-frame clones, though not all of them. The sample lists some 69,000 clones; roughly 94% were seen once. Sequencing was carried out using PBMCs. Receptors were obtained from a man between 18 and 29 years old in good health and CMV-seropositive.

The rearrangement uses TRBV7-6 and TRBJ2-2; D not resolved. Trimming removed 5 bases from V and 1 base from J, with 8 bases in between. Per the germline V gene, CDR1 is SGHVS and CDR2 is FNYEAQ. This CDR3 is 14 amino acids long. DNA for the CDR3: TGTGCCAGCAGCACCACAGTGAACACCGGGGAGCTGTTTTTT. It is translated as CASSTTVNTGELFF.

The chain recombines TRBV7-8 with TRBJ2-1, with 9 bases fitting TRBD2. J gave up 12 bases and V 8 bases, and 17 bases lay outside the gene matches. From germline, CDR1 is SGHVS and CDR2 FQNEAQ. The CDR3 runs to 15 residues. The CDR3 region is CASQPETSGHARQFF. The CDR3 DNA reads TGTGCCAGCCAGCCGGAGACTAGCGGACACGCCCGGCAGTTCTTC.

The V gene is TRBV7-9, the J gene TRBJ2-1; 10 nucleotides match TRBD1. The V and J ends lost 5 bases and 4 bases, in that order; junction bases with no gene match: 5. This CDR3 spans 15 amino acids. CDR1 SEHNR and CDR2 FQNEAQ come from the germline V gene (reference sequence). The CDR3 bases are TGTGCCAGCAGCACCCGGGACAGGGGATACAATGAGCAGTTCTTC. It encodes CASSTRDRGYNEQFF.

The chain links TRBV30 to TRBJ2-1, with 11 bases aligning to TRBD1. This CDR3 region has 15 residues. Germline V gene sequence: CDR1 GTSNPN, CDR2 SVGIG (reference sequence). Trimming took 0 bases from V and 8 from J; bases not matched to a gene: 6. CDR3 protein: CAWSVRWDRGDEQFF. As DNA, the CDR3 is TGTGCCTGGAGTGTACGGTGGGACAGGGGGGATGAGCAGTTCTTC.

V and J are TRBV2 and TRBJ1-2, with 8 positions matching TRBD1. The J segment lost 7 bases and the V segment lost 4 bases, leaving 11 bases of the junction unmatched. The CDR3 runs to 15 residues. Germline CDR1 and CDR2: SNHLY and FYNNEI. The CDR3 bases are TGTGCCAGCAGTGTTTTAACAGGGGGTATGTCTGGCTACACCTTC. Encoded protein: CASSVLTGGMSGYTF.

This chain links TRBV21-1 with TRBJ2-2; the D segment call TRBD2 is taken from the table without a DNA check. TRBV21-1 is a known pseudogene. CDR3 size: 23 residues. CDR3 in DNA: TGTGCCAGCAGCAAAAACAGTGCAGTCTCGGGACTAGCGGGGGCCTCGAACACCGGGGAGCTGTTTTTT. Residues: CASSKNSAVSGLAGASNTGELFF.

This chain uses TRBV18 with TRBJ2-5; D gene ambiguous. V was trimmed by 0 bases and J by 2 bases, leaving 7 bases between them. This CDR3 spans 14 amino acids. The germline V gene has CDR1 KGHSH and CDR2 LQKENI. This CDR3 is CASSPPGYQETQYF. DNA of the CDR3: TGTGCCAGCTCACCACCCGGGTATCAAGAGACCCAGTACTTC.

This clone has just a few counts. No DNA is shown, since the ends of the CDR3 on it are uncertain; the CDR3 is the one TCRdb lists. The CDR3 spells CASSFGPGAYEQYF. J is TRBJ2-7 and V is TRBV27; the table's D call, TRBD1, was not checked against the DNA. The V gene's germline CDR1 is MNHEY and CDR2 SMNVEV (reference sequence). The CDR3 has 14 amino acids, counting both end residues.

This clone occurred once. The chain combines TRBV29-1 with TRBJ1-2, with 7 bases identical to TRBD1. There are 12 residues in the CDR3. V was clipped by 6 bases and J by 4 bases; unmatched bases: 5. Germline V gene lookup returns CDR1 SQVTM and CDR2 ANQGSEA. CDR3 protein: CSVETGFYGYTF. The CDR3 nucleotides read TGCAGCGTGGAGACAGGGTTCTATGGCTACACCTTC.

The chain couples TRBV30 to TRBJ1-5; 7 bases are a match to TRBD1. Germline values: CDR1 GTSNPN, CDR2 SVGIG (reference sequence). The CDR3 is 14 amino acids. J lost 6 bases, V lost 6 bases, and 11 bases had no gene match. CDR3 sequence (DNA): TGTGCCTGTAGCACAGGGGATAATGTTCAGCCCCAGCATTTT. Translation: CACSTGDNVQPQHF.

The chain links TRBV4-1 to TRBJ2-1, with TRBD2 as a possible D gene (6 bases). Trimming removed 3 bases at V and 3 bases at J, with 15 bases between. This CDR3 has 16 residues. Per the germline V gene, CDR1 is MGHRA and CDR2 is YSYEKL. The CDR3 spells CASSHRSGEVYNEQFF. DNA for the CDR3: TGCGCCAGCAGCCATCGGAGTGGGGAGGTCTACAATGAGCAGTTCTTC.

The rearrangement uses TRBV7-3 and TRBJ2-7, with TRBD1 matching 7 bases. CDR1 and CDR2 (germline): SGHTA, FQGTGA. The CDR3 is 13 amino acids. V shed 1 base, J shed 7 bases, and the junction held 4 bases outside the gene matches. The CDR3 reads CASSLRQGWEQYF. As DNA, the CDR3 is TGTGCCAGCAGCTTAAGACAGGGATGGGAGCAGTACTTC.

This clone was seen a few times. The gene calls are TRBV5-1 and TRBJ2-7; TRBD1 agrees at 8 bases. The V gene's germline CDR1 is SGHRS and CDR2 YFSETQ. This CDR3 is built from 17 residues. Trimming cost V 0 bases and J 0 bases; bases outside gene matches: 8. In DNA, the CDR3 is TGCGCCAGCAGCTTGGCAGGTCGACAGGGGAGCTCCTACGAGCAGTACTTC. The encoded protein is CASSLAGRQGSSYEQYF.

The CDR3 protein is CASSLSRGGETQYF. CDR3 in DNA: TGTGCCAGCAGCTTATCTCGGGGAGGAGAGACCCAGTACTTC. The chain joins TRBV11-2 to TRBJ2-5, with D perhaps TRBD2 (6 bases). V shed 2 bases and J shed 4 bases, with 11 bases lying between them. This CDR3 has 14 amino acids. CDR1 and CDR2 (germline): SGHAT, FQNNGV.

This clone was picked up a small number of times. The chain uses TRBV7-8 and TRBJ2-5, with 7 bases matching TRBD1. The length of the CDR3 is 12 residues. The germline gives CDR1 SGHVS, CDR2 FQNEAQ. V gave up 4 bases and J gave up 6 bases; unmatched junction bases: 2. The CDR3: CASSWDRQTQYF. The CDR3 region has the DNA TGTGCCAGCAGCTGGGACAGACAGACCCAGTACTTC.

The chain carries TRBV11-2 and TRBJ2-7, with 11 bases identical to TRBD2. Germline V gene sequence: CDR1 SGHAT, CDR2 FQNNGV. J lost 0 bases, V lost 4 bases, and 2 bases had no gene match. The CDR3 runs 15 residues. The CDR3 sequence is CASSSSGGSSYEQYF. CDR3 DNA sequence: TGTGCCAGCAGCTCTAGCGGGGGGAGCTCCTACGAGCAGTACTTC. Complete variable domain (other parts from reference TRBV11-2 and TRBJ2-7): EAGVAQSPRYKIIEKRQSVAFWCNPISGHATLYWYQQILGQGPKLLIQFQNNGVVDDSQLPKDRFSAERLKGVDSTLKIQPAKLEDSAVYLCASSSSGGSSYEQYFGPGTRLTVT.

This chain links TRBV4-1 with TRBJ2-1; maybe TRBD1 (6 bases). Trimming shortened V by 0 bases and J by 7 bases, and 13 bases separated the two germline ends. Germline V gene sequence: CDR1 MGHRA, CDR2 YSYEKL. The CDR3 extends over 15 amino acids. DNA for the CDR3: TGCGCCAGCAGCCAAGATCGGGGCAGGGGAAATGAGCAGTTCTTC. This encodes CASSQDRGRGNEQFF.

The V gene is TRBV5-5, the J gene TRBJ2-5; D perhaps matches TRBD1 (5 bases). Germline CDR1 SGHKS, CDR2 YYEKEE (reference sequence). The CDR3 has 14 amino acids. V was clipped by 1 base and J by 5 bases, with 12 bases between them. CDR3 in amino acids: CASSLYLDTETQYF. In DNA, the CDR3 is TGTGCCAGCAGCTTGTATTTGGACACCGAGACCCAGTACTTC.

There are a few counts of this clone. This chain's CDR3 is CASSLDQGVYEQYF. The CDR3 region has the DNA TGTGCCAGCAGCTTAGATCAGGGGGTCTACGAGCAGTACTTC. The V gene is TRBV7-6, the J gene TRBJ2-7; 7 bases are a match to TRBD1. The ends lost 1 base at V and 3 bases at J; junction bases unmatched: 3. The CDR3 runs 14 residues. Germline V CDR1 and CDR2: SGHVS, FNYEAQ.

This chain links TRBV7-2 with TRBJ2-1, with a tentative D call TRBD1 (5 bases). V was pared by 3 bases and J by 9 bases, with 18 bases between. The germline CDR1 and CDR2 sequences are SGHTA and FQGNSA. The CDR3 has 15 amino acids. CDR3 in DNA: TGTGCCAGCAGCTTTAGGCAGGGCCCGGTGGGTGAGCAGTTCTTC. Translation: CASSFRQGPVGEQFF.

This CDR3 reads CASSLSTGAQYF. The CDR3, as DNA: TGTGCCAGCAGCTTAAGTACAGGGGCCCAGTACTTC. The chain has TRBV7-9 and TRBJ2-5; the match to TRBD1 covers 7 bases. V lost 2 bases and J lost 9; bases outside the gene matches: 3. Germline-derived CDR1 and CDR2 are SEHNR and FQNEAQ (reference sequence). The CDR3 spans 12 residues.

V usage is TRBV5-4 and J usage is TRBJ2-6; D may be TRBD2 (6 bases). Trimming removed 4 bases at V and 0 bases at J, with 17 bases between. The CDR3 covers 18 residues. Germline-derived CDR1 and CDR2 are SGHNT and YYREEE (reference sequence). CDR3 residues: CASSPGGWTASGANVLTF. The CDR3, as DNA: TGTGCCAGCAGCCCCGGGGGATGGACGGCCTCTGGGGCCAACGTCCTGACTTTC.

The chain employs TRBV27 and TRBJ2-1; perhaps TRBD1 as D (6 bases). Germline CDR1 is MNHEY and CDR2 is SMNVEV (reference sequence). V lost 3 bases and J 3 bases, leaving 9 bases between the germline ends. This CDR3 is built from 14 residues. This CDR3 reads CASSFLQGYNEQFF. The CDR3 DNA sequence: TGTGCCAGCAGTTTTTTACAGGGCTACAATGAGCAGTTCTTC.

The chain is built from TRBV15 and TRBJ2-7; D might be TRBD1 (6 bases). CDR1 and CDR2 (germline): LNHNV, YYDKDF (reference sequence). This CDR3 has 14 amino acids. Between the trimmed V and J ends, which lost 3 bases and 3 bases, there was a span of 12 bases. CDR3 DNA sequence: TGTGCCACCAGCAGTGACCGGGACAACTACGAGCAGTACTTC. Amino acids: CATSSDRDNYEQYF.

This clone was seen only once. The rearrangement uses TRBV7-9 and TRBJ1-5; maybe TRBD1 (5 bases). This CDR3 comprises 15 residues. CDR1 is SEHNR and CDR2 is FQNEAQ in the germline V gene (reference sequence). Trimming left V 2 bases short and J 3 bases short, with 11 bases between. The CDR3 loop reads CASSLSGMTNQPQHF. CDR3 DNA sequence: TGTGCCAGCAGCTTATCAGGGATGACCAATCAGCCCCAGCATTTT.

The rearrangement uses TRBV27 and TRBJ2-7; D perhaps matches TRBD2 (7 bases). The CDR3 consists of 16 residues. Trimming removed 1 base at V and 5 bases at J, with 18 bases between. Germline-derived CDR1 and CDR2 are MNHEY and SMNVEV (reference sequence). The CDR3 DNA is TGTGCCAGCAGTTTATTCCGGGTGACGGGGGGCGACGAGCAGTACTTC. Encoded protein: CASSLFRVTGGDEQYF.

The chain carries TRBV27 and TRBJ2-4; possibly TRBD2 for D (7 bases). The germline CDR1 and CDR2 sequences are MNHEY and SMNVEV (reference sequence). V lost 2 bases and J 3 bases, leaving 11 bases between the germline ends. CDR3 length: 15 amino acids. DNA of the CDR3: TGTGCCAGCAGTTTAAGGGGGGGCGGCAAAAACATTCAGTACTTC. The encoded protein is CASSLRGGGKNIQYF.